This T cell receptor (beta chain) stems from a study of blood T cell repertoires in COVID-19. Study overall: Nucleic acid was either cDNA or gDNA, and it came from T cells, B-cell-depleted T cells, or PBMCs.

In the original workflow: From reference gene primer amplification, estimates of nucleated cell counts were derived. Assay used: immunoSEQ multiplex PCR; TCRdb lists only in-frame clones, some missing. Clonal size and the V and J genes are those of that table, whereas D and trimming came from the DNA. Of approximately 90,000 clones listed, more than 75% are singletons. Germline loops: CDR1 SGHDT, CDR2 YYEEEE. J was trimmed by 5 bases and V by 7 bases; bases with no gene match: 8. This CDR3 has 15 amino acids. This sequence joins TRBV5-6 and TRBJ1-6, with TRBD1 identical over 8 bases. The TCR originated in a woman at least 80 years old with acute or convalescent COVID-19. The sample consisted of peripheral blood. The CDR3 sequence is CASGLQGVHNSPLHF. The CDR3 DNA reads TGTGCCAGCGGATTACAGGGGGTTCATAATTCACCCCTCCACTTT.